This T cell receptor beta chain emerged from a study of Ad26.COV2.S vaccination and SARS-CoV-2 variants. Across the whole study: The donor belonged to the COV1001 Ad26.COV2.S trial arm. Ad26.COV2.S, an intramuscular injection, was given once or twice 56 days apart. Study findings and constraints: Vaccine recipients surpassed placebo recipients in spike-specific TCR breadth.

Trimming at V came to 5 bases and at J to 6 bases, leaving 7 bases not matched to a gene. Germline lookup yields CDR1 SEHNR and CDR2 FQNEAQ (reference sequence). CDR3 size: 15 residues. Of note for this clone: Its antigen is currently unknown.

The assay was immunoSEQ multiplex PCR, and TCRdb's table has in-frame clones only and misses some. The repertoire holds hundreds of thousands of clones, with around 92% as singletons. The treatment here: roughly 20 received Ad26.COV2.S at low or high dose, single or two shots; 5 received placebo; per-sample allocation not given. All samples were drawn on day 63, counting from the first vaccine or placebo injection. An Ad26 vector expressing Wuhan-strain SARS-CoV-2 spike constituted the vaccine. The sequence came from a person aged 18-60 years who received the Ad26.COV2.S COVID-19 vaccine or a placebo. The chain combines TRBV7-9 with TRBJ1-5; 10 nucleotides align to TRBD1. This specimen was peripheral blood, taken in a trial of Ad26.COV2.S vaccine versus placebo. The CDR3 is CASSPGTGEGQPQHF. Here the CDR3 DNA reads TGTGCCAGCAGCCCCGGGACAGGGGAGGGTCAGCCCCAGCATTTT.